The 9 T cell receptor beta chains below come from one sample, sequenced in a study of blood T cell repertoires in COVID-19. The data were produced by immunoSEQ multiplex PCR, yet TCRdb's version contains in-frame clones alone and is incomplete. The sample yields just under 70,000 clones, 86% seen once. Sequenced: peripheral blood. The source is a man aged 25 to 40 with acute or convalescent COVID-19.

This chain connects TRBV5-1 to TRBJ1-2; 9 bases align to TRBD1. The CDR3 sequence is 15 residues long. Unmatched junction bases numbered 8, after V lost 4 bases and J lost 4 bases. Looked up from germline, CDR1 is SGHRS and CDR2 is YFSETQ. The CDR3 sequence: CASSKVTGGGYGYTF. The CDR3 nucleotides are TGCGCCAGCAGCAAGGTAACAGGGGGCGGCTATGGCTACACCTTC.

The chain combines TRBV12-5 with TRBJ2-4, with no clear D. CDR3 length: 17 residues. From germline, CDR1 is LGHNT and CDR2 FRNRAP. Trimming took 7 bases from V and 3 from J, leaving 22 bases between them. The CDR3 DNA is TGTGCTAGTGCCCTCACGATTCCACTTCTAGGCAAAAACATTCAGTACTTC. Translated: CASALTIPLLGKNIQYF.

The chain carries TRBV11-3 and TRBJ2-2; 11 bases align to TRBD2. The CDR3 consists of 18 residues. The germline V gene encodes CDR1 SGHNT and CDR2 YENEEA. V dropped 1 base and J dropped 5; count of bases not matched to a gene: 9. This CDR3 reads CASSLVSGRDGWTGELFF. As DNA, the CDR3 is TGTGCCAGCAGCTTAGTTAGCGGGAGGGATGGATGGACCGGGGAGCTGTTTTTT.

This chain joins TRBV5-1 and TRBJ2-1, with 10 bases identical to TRBD1. Germline CDR1 reads SGHRS; CDR2 reads YFSETQ. With V trimmed by 0 bases and J by 8 bases, 5 bases remained unmatched. This CDR3 is built from 15 residues. CDR3 sequence (DNA): TGCGCCAGCAGCTTGGTAGGACAGGGGGTTGATGAGCAGTTCTTC. It is translated as CASSLVGQGVDEQFF.

The CDR3 bases are TGTGCCAGCAGTTACTCGGAGGGTGATTCACCCCTCCACTTT. Protein sequence: CASSYSEGDSPLHF. The chain carries TRBV6-6 and TRBJ1-6; D uncertain. Deletions cut 0 bases from V and 8 bases from J, with 8 bases between. This CDR3 has 14 residues. Germline values: CDR1 MNHNY, CDR2 SVGAGI (reference sequence).

V is TRBV5-1 and J is TRBJ2-1, with a tentative D call TRBD2 (5 bases). This CDR3 comprises 17 residues. The V end was cut by 3 bases, the J end by 0 bases, with 16 bases between. CDR1 is SGHRS and CDR2 is YFSETQ in the germline V gene. CDR3 sequence: CASSYISRASSYNEQFF. As DNA, the CDR3 is TGCGCCAGCAGCTATATTTCGAGGGCGAGCTCCTACAATGAGCAGTTCTTC.

The gene calls are TRBV7-9 and TRBJ2-2, with D unresolved. The germline V gene has CDR1 SEHNR and CDR2 FQNEAQ (reference sequence). V lost 5 bases to trimming and J lost 6 bases, with 10 bases between them. This CDR3 has 13 residues. The CDR3 nucleotides read TGTGCCAGCAGCCTACCCGGTCCCGGGGAGCTGTTTTTT. Translating it yields CASSLPGPGELFF.

The count of this clone is one. This rearrangement joins TRBV9 to TRBJ1-4; TRBD1 might be the D (5 bases). This CDR3 spans 13 amino acids. Germline V gene lookup returns CDR1 SGDLS and CDR2 YYNGEE. The V end was cut by 1 base, the J end by 15 bases, with 16 bases between. The CDR3: CASSVRVRGHMFF. The CDR3 DNA reads as TGTGCCAGCAGCGTAAGGGTGCGGGGCCATATGTTTTTT.

This sequence joins TRBV28 and TRBJ2-1; 11 bases match TRBD1. This CDR3 is built from 15 residues. CDR1 and CDR2 from the germline V gene are MDHEN and SYDVKM. Trimming at V came to 6 bases and at J to 4 bases, leaving 5 bases not matched to a gene. CDR3 amino acids: CASRGGQGVYNEQFF. The CDR3, as DNA: TGTGCCAGCAGGGGGGGACAGGGGGTTTACAATGAGCAGTTCTTC.